What follows is one T cell receptor beta chain and its context. The data stem from a study of blood T cell repertoires in COVID-19. Study summary: The United States, Italy and Spain provided the acute and convalescent COVID-19 samples.

This CDR3 has 13 amino acids. The germline gives CDR1 SGHRS, CDR2 YFSETQ. J gave up 5 bases and V 7 bases, and 6 bases lay outside the gene matches. Data came from immunoSEQ multiplex PCR; TCRdb stores just in-frame clones and leaves some out. Among approximately 300,000 clones listed, 85% to 90% were seen once. The TCR sequence derives from a woman between 18 and 30 years old who had recovered from COVID-19. The chain is built from TRBV5-1 and TRBJ1-1, with 9 bases lining up with TRBD1. The material sequenced was PBMCs or T cells enriched from blood (not recorded which). DNA of the CDR3: TGCGCCAGCTCACAGGGGGCTTTGACTGAAGCTTTCTTT. This codes for CASSQGALTEAFF. The variable domain in full, completed from reference TRBV5-1 and TRBJ1-1, reads KAGVTQTPRYLIKTRGQQVTLSCSPISGHRSVSWYQQTPGQGLQFLFEYFSETQRNKGNFPGRFSGRQFSNSRSEMNVSTLELGDSALYLCASSQGALTEAFFGQGTRLTVV.